This TCR beta chain derives from a study of blood T cell repertoires in COVID-19. Clones were sequenced by immunoSEQ multiplex PCR, and TCRdb holds only the in-frame ones, with some missing. The sample includes approximately 330,000 clones, around nine tenths of them seen just once. This CDR3 contains 17 residues. With 0 bases clipped from V and 0 bases from J, the junction kept 8 bases outside the gene matches. The V gene's germline CDR1 is SGDLS and CDR2 YYNGEE. Sequencing was done on a sample of peripheral blood. The sequence was collected from a woman aged 50 to 60 with active or convalescent COVID-19. The V gene is TRBV9, the J gene TRBJ2-5; 7 bases fit TRBD1. The CDR3 sequence is CASSVGRQGRYQETQYF. The CDR3 nucleotides read TGTGCCAGCAGCGTAGGGAGACAGGGCCGGTACCAAGAGACCCAGTACTTC. Variable domain in full (rest from reference TRBV9 and TRBJ2-5): DSGVTQTPKHLITATGQRVTLRCSPRSGDLSVYWYQQSLDQGLQFLIQYYNGEERAKGNILERFSAQQFPDLHSELNLSSLELGDSALYFCASSVGRQGRYQETQYFGPGTRLLVL.